The table lists the clone carrying this T cell receptor (beta chain) with a count of one. This CDR3 has 18 residues. V was pared by 5 bases and J by 5 bases, with 22 bases between. Germline assignment: CDR1 MNHNY and CDR2 SVGAGI (reference sequence). The data were obtained in a study of blood T cell repertoires in COVID-19. Sequenced by immunoSEQ multiplex PCR; TCRdb stores in-frame clones only, minus some. The sample records roughly 180,000 clones, about four fifths being singletons. The rearrangement links TRBV6-6 to TRBJ1-6; D is possibly TRBD1 (6 bases). This clonotype originated in a woman aged 55-69 years with COVID-19, enrolled during active disease. The specimen sequenced was peripheral blood. The chain's CDR3 is CASSLAGATPFDNSPLHF. Here the CDR3 DNA reads TGTGCCAGCAGTCTAGCAGGGGCAACCCCCTTCGATAATTCACCCCTCCACTTT.